Below, one T cell receptor (beta chain) is given with its context. Libraries were prepared by immunoSEQ multiplex PCR; TCRdb keeps only in-frame clonotypes and omits some of them. The repertoire holds roughly 68,000 clones, 92% seen once, with under 0.5% in the top ten. These data originate in a study of technical replicates of blood from a handful of donors. V shed 3 bases, J shed 3 bases, and the junction held 1 base outside the gene matches. Per germline, CDR1 SGHTA and CDR2 FQGTGA. CDR3 length: 13 amino acids. The source material was T cells isolated from PBMCs. The chain employs TRBV7-3 and TRBJ2-7; TRBD1 matches 8 bases. This receptor was identified in a human donor in good health. The CDR3 protein is CASSLGQDYEQYF. CDR3 coding DNA: TGTGCCAGCAGCTTGGGACAGGACTACGAGCAGTACTTC. The full variable domain, its missing parts supplied by reference TRBV7-3 and TRBJ2-7, is GAGVSQTPSNKVTEKGKYVELRCDPISGHTALYWYRQSLGQGPEFLIYFQGTGAADDSGLPNDRFFAVRPEGSVSTLKIQRTERGDSAVYLCASSLGQDYEQYFGPGTRLTVT.